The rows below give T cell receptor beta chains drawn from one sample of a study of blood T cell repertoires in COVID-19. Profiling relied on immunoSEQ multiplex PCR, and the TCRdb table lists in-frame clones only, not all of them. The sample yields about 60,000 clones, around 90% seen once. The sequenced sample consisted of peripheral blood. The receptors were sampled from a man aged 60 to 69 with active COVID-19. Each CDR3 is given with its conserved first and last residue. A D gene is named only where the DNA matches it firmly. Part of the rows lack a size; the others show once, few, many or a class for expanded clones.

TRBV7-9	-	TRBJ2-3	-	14	TGTGCCAGCAGTCCCGGGGGAGGCACAGATACGCAGTATTTT	CASSPGGGTDTQYF
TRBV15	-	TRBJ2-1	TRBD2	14	TGTGCCACCAGCAGAGGCGGGGGAGGCAATGAGCAGTTCTTC	CATSRGGGGNEQFF
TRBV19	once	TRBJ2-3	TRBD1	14	TGTGCCAGTAGCCTTCAGGGGGCCCCAGATACGCAGTATTTT	CASSLQGAPDTQYF
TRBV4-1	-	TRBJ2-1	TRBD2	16	TGCGCCAGCAGCCATGCCGTGCTAGCGGGAATGGATGAGCAGTTCTTC	CASSHAVLAGMDEQFF
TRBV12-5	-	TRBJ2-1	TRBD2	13	TGTGCTAGTGGTTTGGTTGGGGGGGGACGTAAGTTCTTC	CASGLVGGGRKFF
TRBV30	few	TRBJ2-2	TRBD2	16	TGTGCCTGGGGTGGGCAAGCGGGAGCGGTTATCGGGGAGCTGTTTTTT	CAWGGQAGAVIGELFF
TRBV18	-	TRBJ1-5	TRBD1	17	TGTGCCAGCTCACCGGCCGGGACAGCTTATAGCAATCAGCCCCAGCATTTT	CASSPAGTAYSNQPQHF
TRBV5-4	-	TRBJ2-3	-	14	TGTGCCAGCAGCCAACAGGGTCACACAGATACGCAGTATTTT	CASSQQGHTDTQYF
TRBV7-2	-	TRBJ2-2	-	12	TGTGCCAGCAGCTCAGGGACCGGGGAGCTGTTTTTT	CASSSGTGELFF
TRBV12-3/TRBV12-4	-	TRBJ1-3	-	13	TGTGCCAGCAGTTCCTCCCTTGGAAACACCATATATTTT	CASSSSLGNTIYF
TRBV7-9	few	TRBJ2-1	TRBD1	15	TGTGCCAGCAGCTCCCCGTGGACAGGGGAAAATGAGCAGTTCTTC	CASSSPWTGENEQFF
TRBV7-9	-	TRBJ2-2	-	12	TGTGCCAGCAGCTTACGAGCCGGGGAGCTGTTTTTT	CASSLRAGELFF
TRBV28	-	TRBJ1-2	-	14	TGTGCCAGCAGTTTCCACGGTAGTAACTATGGCTACACCTTC	CASSFHGSNYGYTF
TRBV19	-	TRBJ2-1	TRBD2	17	TGTGCCACTAAGGGATGGACTAGCGCCCTGGGGGTTAATGAGCAGTTCTTC	CATKGWTSALGVNEQFF
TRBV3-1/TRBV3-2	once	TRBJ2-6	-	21	TGTGCCAGCAGTCCACCCTTTCTCCCATTGAAGCCCAACTCTGGGGCCAACGTCCTGACTTTC	CASSPPFLPLKPNSGANVLTF
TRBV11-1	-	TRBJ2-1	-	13	TGTGCCAGCAGCTTAGCTAGTTACAATGAGCAGTTCTTC	CASSLASYNEQFF
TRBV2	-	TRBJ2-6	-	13	TGTGCCAGCAGTGAAGCGCAGGGCGGCGTCCTGACTTTC	CASSEAQGGVLTF
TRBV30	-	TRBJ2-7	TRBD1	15	TGTGCCTGGAGTGGGGGGGTCGGACAGGGAAACGAGCAGTACTTC	CAWSGGVGQGNEQYF
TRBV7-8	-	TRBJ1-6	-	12	TGTGCCAGCAGCTTAGCAGGAGTCACCCTCCACTTT	CASSLAGVTLHF
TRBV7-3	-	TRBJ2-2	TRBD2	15	TGTGCCAGCAGCTCGGGACTAGCGGGGTTTGGGGAGCTGTTTTTT	CASSSGLAGFGELFF
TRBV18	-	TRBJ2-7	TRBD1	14	TGTGCCAGCTCACCGAAGGGCAGGGGGCACGAGCAGTACTTC	CASSPKGRGHEQYF
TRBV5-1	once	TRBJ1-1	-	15	TGCGCCAGCAGCGATGGACTGCTCTCGAACACTGAAGCTTTCTTT	CASSDGLLSNTEAFF
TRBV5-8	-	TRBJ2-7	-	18	TGTGCCAGCAGCTTGGTTAGGGGACATAAAGGGCGCTCCTACGAGCAGTACTTC	CASSLVRGHKGRSYEQYF
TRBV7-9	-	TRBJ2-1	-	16	TGTGCCAGCAGCCCAAACACCGGACTAACCTACAATGAGCAGTTCTTC	CASSPNTGLTYNEQFF
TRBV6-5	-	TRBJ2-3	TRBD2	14	TGTGCCAGCAGTTCCCGGACTAGTCCGGATACGCAGTATTTT	CASSSRTSPDTQYF
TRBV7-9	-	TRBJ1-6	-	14	TGTGCCAGCAGCTACAGCTCCTATAATTCACCCCTCCACTTT	CASSYSSYNSPLHF
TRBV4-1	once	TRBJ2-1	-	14	TGCGCCAGCAGCCAAGAGAGATCTTACAATGAGCAGTTCTTC	CASSQERSYNEQFF
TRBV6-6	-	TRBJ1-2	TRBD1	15	TGTGCCACCACCTTGGCAGGGGGAGATAACTATGGCTACACCTTC	CATTLAGGDNYGYTF
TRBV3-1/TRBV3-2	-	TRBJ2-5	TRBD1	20	TGTGCCAGCAGCCAAGGGGGGACAGGGGGTCATGGTCAGCTCGGTAAGACCCAGTACTTC	CASSQGGTGGHGQLGKTQYF
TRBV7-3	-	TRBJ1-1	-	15	TGTGCCAGCAGCTTCCTCCGGCGAGGCTTAAGTGAAGCTTTCTTT	CASSFLRRGLSEAFF
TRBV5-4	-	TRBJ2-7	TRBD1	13	TGTGCCAGCAGCTTTACAGGGGGCTACGAGCAGTACTTC	CASSFTGGYEQYF
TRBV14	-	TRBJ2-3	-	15	TGTGCCAGCAGCCAAAACCTAGGACTCATAGATACGCAGTATTTT	CASSQNLGLIDTQYF
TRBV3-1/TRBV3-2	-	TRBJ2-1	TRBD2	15	TGTGCCAGCAGCCAAGGGTCTAGCGGGGCCTTGAGGGTGTTCTTC	CASSQGSSGALRVFF
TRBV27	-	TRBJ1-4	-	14	TGTGCCAGCAGGGGAGGCGCGACTAATGAAAAACTGTTTTTT	CASRGGATNEKLFF
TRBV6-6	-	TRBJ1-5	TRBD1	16	TGTGCCAGCATGGGGCCCGGACAGGGGGCAAATCAGCCCCAGCATTTT	CASMGPGQGANQPQHF
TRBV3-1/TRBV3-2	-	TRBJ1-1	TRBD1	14	TGTGCCAGCAGCCGAGGACAGGACCACACTGAAGCTTTCTTT	CASSRGQDHTEAFF
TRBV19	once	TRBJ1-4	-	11	TGTGCCAGTAACCTTCGGGAAAAACTGTTTTTT	CASNLREKLFF
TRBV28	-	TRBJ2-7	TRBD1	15	TGTGCCAGCAGTCCCCCGGGGACAGGGCTCTACGAGCAGTACTTC	CASSPPGTGLYEQYF
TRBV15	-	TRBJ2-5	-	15	TGTGCCACCAGCAGAGCAGGGTTCGGAGAAGAGACCCAGTACTTC	CATSRAGFGEETQYF
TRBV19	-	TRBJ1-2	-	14	TGTGCCAGTAACGGCGGCGCCGGATTATATGGCTACACCTTC	CASNGGAGLYGYTF
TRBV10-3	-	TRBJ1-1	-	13	TGTGCCATCAGTGAGTTGCGGAACACTGAAGCTTTCTTT	CAISELRNTEAFF
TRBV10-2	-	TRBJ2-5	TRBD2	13	TGCGCCAGCAATCGGACTAGCCAAGAGACCCAGTACTTC	CASNRTSQETQYF
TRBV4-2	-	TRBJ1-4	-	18	TGTGCCAGCAGCCAAGCAGGAACAGGTGCCACAACTAATGAAAAACTGTTTTTT	CASSQAGTGATTNEKLFF
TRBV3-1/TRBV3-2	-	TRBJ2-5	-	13	TGTGCCAGCAGCCGAGCACAGGAGGGGACCCAGTACTTC	CASSRAQEGTQYF
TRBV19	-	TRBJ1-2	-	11	TGTGCCAGTAGTACAGGGGATGGCTACACCTTC	CASSTGDGYTF
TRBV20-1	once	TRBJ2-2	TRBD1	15	TGCAGTGCTAGTGTTTACAGGGGGGACACCGGGGAGCTGTTTTTT	CSASVYRGDTGELFF
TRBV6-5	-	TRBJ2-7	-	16	TGTGCCAGCAGTTACTCGCGGTCAGGGACTCAGGGCGAGCAGTACTTC	CASSYSRSGTQGEQYF
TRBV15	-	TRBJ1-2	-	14	TGTGCCACCAGCAGAGAAGAGGGGGTGAGGGGCTACACCTTC	CATSREEGVRGYTF
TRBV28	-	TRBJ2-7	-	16	TGTGCCAGCAGTTCCACCCCTTTACAGGGCTCCTACGAGCAGTACTTC	CASSSTPLQGSYEQYF
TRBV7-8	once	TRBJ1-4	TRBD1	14	TGTGCCAGCAGCCTCCGGACAGGAGGTGAAAAACTGTTTTTT	CASSLRTGGEKLFF
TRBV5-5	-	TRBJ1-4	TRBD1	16	TGTGCCAGCAGCTTGAGGGACAGGGTCTTAGGAGAAAAACTGTTTTTT	CASSLRDRVLGEKLFF
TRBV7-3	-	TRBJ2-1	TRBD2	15	TGTGCCAGCAGCCCAATGGGGCGGGAGAGGGGTGAGCAGTTCTTC	CASSPMGRERGEQFF
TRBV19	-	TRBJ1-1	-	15	TGTGCCAGTAGTAGGGCTCTGGGGGCTAACACTGAAGCTTTCTTT	CASSRALGANTEAFF
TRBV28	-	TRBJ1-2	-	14	TGTGCCAGCAGTTACAGGGTTACTAACTATGGCTACACCTTC	CASSYRVTNYGYTF
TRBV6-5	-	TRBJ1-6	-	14	TGTGCCAGTGGGAACCGGGAAGATAATTCACCCCTCCACTTT	CASGNREDNSPLHF
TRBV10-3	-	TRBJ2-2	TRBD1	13	TGTGCCATCAGAGGGACAGAAACCGGGGAGCTGTTTTTT	CAIRGTETGELFF
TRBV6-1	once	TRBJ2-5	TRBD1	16	TGTGCCAGCAGTGAAGTGGGACAGGGGGTCAGGGAGACCCAGTACTTC	CASSEVGQGVRETQYF
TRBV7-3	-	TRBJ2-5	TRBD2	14	TGTGCCAGCAGCCCGGCGGGGGGGGCGGAGACCCAGTACTTC	CASSPAGGAETQYF
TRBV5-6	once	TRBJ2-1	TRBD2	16	TGTGCCAGCAGATCCACCGGGACTAGCGGGTACAATGAGCAGTTCTTC	CASRSTGTSGYNEQFF